Listed here are 23 T cell receptor beta chains from one sample, sequenced in a study of OX40 agonist ivuxolimab in advanced cancers. Repertoires were generated with immunoSEQ multiplex PCR, while TCRdb's copy carries only in-frame clones and drops some. Found here are roughly 69,000 clones, about nine tenths of them singletons; the top ten hold around 4%. The sample consisted of CD4+ or CD8+ T cells sorted from blood, taken in a trial of the OX40 agonist ivuxolimab. The receptors were sampled from an adult with an advanced solid tumor such as melanoma, head and neck, liver or kidney cancer.

V and J are TRBV19 and TRBJ2-7; D gene uncertain. CDR1 and CDR2 (germline): LNHDA, SQIVND (reference sequence). The CDR3 consists of 13 residues. V lost 7 bases, J lost 4 bases, and 14 bases lay in between. This chain's CDR3 is CASTPSPGYEQYF. The CDR3 DNA reads as TGTGCCAGTACTCCGAGCCCCGGATACGAGCAGTACTTC.

The gene calls are TRBV4-1 and TRBJ2-5; TRBD2 agrees at 11 bases. The J call could be wrong; TRBJ2-7 is a better fit for the DNA end. The CDR3 contains 16 residues. Per germline, CDR1 MGHRA and CDR2 YSYEKL. The CDR3 coding sequence is TGCGCCAGCAGCCAAGACACTAGCGGGAGTTTGTACGAGCAGTACTTC. It yields the protein CASSQDTSGSLYEQYF.

The chain employs TRBV9 and TRBJ1-2; TRBD1 might be the D (5 bases). CDR1 is SGDLS, CDR2 YYNGEE, per germline. The CDR3 has 13 amino acids. Trimming pared 0 bases from V and 2 bases from J, leaving 5 bases between. In DNA, the CDR3 is TGTGCCAGCAGCGTAGGGACAAACTATGGCTACACCTTC. Protein: CASSVGTNYGYTF.

The chain links TRBV4-1 to TRBJ2-7; D remains ambiguous. V shed 3 bases and J shed 6 bases, with 9 bases lying between them. Germline CDR1 and CDR2: MGHRA and YSYEKL. CDR3 length equals 12 residues. CDR3: CASSQAASEQYF. CDR3 bases: TGCGCCAGCAGCCAGGCAGCGAGCGAGCAGTACTTC.

V usage is TRBV7-3 and J usage is TRBJ2-1, with 9 bases identical to TRBD2. Losses at the gene ends were 2 bases for V and 2 bases for J; bases not matched to a gene: 1. Germline V gene data show CDR1 as SGHTA and CDR2 as FQGTGA. The CDR3 is 15 amino acids. In nucleotides, the CDR3 is TGTGCCAGCAGCTTAGCGGGGGGGCCCTACAATGAGCAGTTCTTC. Protein: CASSLAGGPYNEQFF.

The chain has TRBV27 and TRBJ1-6, with a tentative D call TRBD1 (5 bases). The V end lost 5 bases, the J end lost 10 bases, and 12 bases lay between the germline ends. CDR3 length: 13 residues. In germline, CDR1 is MNHEY, CDR2 SMNVEV (reference sequence). The CDR3 here is CASSRRGESPLHF. The CDR3, as DNA: TGTGCCAGCAGTCGGAGGGGCGAATCACCCCTCCACTTT.

This rearrangement joins TRBV27 to TRBJ2-1, with D perhaps being TRBD1 or TRBD2 (5 bases each). Germline V CDR1 and CDR2: MNHEY, SMNVEV (reference sequence). The V gene lost 2 bases and the J gene lost 8 bases, with 22 bases spanning the gap. The CDR3 is 17 residues long. In nucleotides, the CDR3 is TGTGCCAGCAGTTTACTTGTTGGGACCCCCTCACCGGATGAGCAGTTCTTC. Residues: CASSLLVGTPSPDEQFF.

The genes are TRBV27 and TRBJ2-7, with 7 nucleotides matching TRBD2. CDR3 size: 13 residues. The V gene's germline CDR1 is MNHEY and CDR2 SMNVEV (reference sequence). V was clipped by 6 bases and J by 1 base; unmatched bases: 3. The CDR3 sequence is CASRGDYSYEQYF. The CDR3 DNA sequence: TGTGCCAGCAGGGGGGACTATTCCTACGAGCAGTACTTC.

This clone was seen a few times. Other DNA sequences from this sample encode an identical CDR3 as well. The chain employs TRBV11-2 and TRBJ2-7; D is unresolved. V lost 1 base and J 3 bases, leaving 4 bases between the germline ends. There are 12 residues in the CDR3. CDR1 is SGHAT, CDR2 FQNNGV, per germline. CDR3 region: CASSLGVYEQYV. DNA for the CDR3: TGTGCCAGCAGCTTAGGGGTCTACGAGCAGTACGTC.

The chain uses TRBV11-2 and TRBJ1-1; no firm D call. The CDR3 length is 15 residues. Germline V CDR1 and CDR2: SGHAT, FQNNGV. Trimming stripped 0 bases from V and 1 base from J, with 9 bases between. The DNA of the CDR3 is TGTGCCAGCAGCTTAGATGGGGTTTGGAACACTGAAGCTTTCTTT. Translating gives CASSLDGVWNTEAFF.

This chain joins TRBV7-9 and TRBJ2-5; 7 nucleotides match TRBD1. J was trimmed by 2 bases and V by 5 bases; bases with no gene match: 8. Germline CDR1 reads SEHNR; CDR2 reads FQNEAQ (reference sequence). This CDR3 contains 15 residues. The CDR3 coding sequence is TGTGCCAGCAGCCCTCTGGGGACAGCACAAGAGACCCAGTACTTC. Encoded protein: CASSPLGTAQETQYF. Combining the CDR3 with reference TRBV7-9 and TRBJ2-5 gives the whole variable domain DTGVSQNPRHKITKRGQNVTFRCDPISEHNRLYWYRQTLGQGPEFLTYFQNEAQLEKSRLLSDRFSAERPKGSFSTLEIQRTEQGDSAMYLCASSPLGTAQETQYFGPGTRLLVL.

The rearrangement joins TRBV5-6 to TRBJ2-7, with 11 bases lining up with TRBD1. The CDR3 runs to 14 residues. V trimming: 2 bases; J trimming: 5 bases; junction bases outside the gene matches: 3. Per the germline V gene, CDR1 is SGHDT and CDR2 is YYEEEE. The CDR3 DNA sequence: TGTGCCAGCAGCTTTGGACAGGGGGCCCACGAGCAGTACTTC. The encoded protein is CASSFGQGAHEQYF.

The J gene is TRBJ2-1, the V gene TRBV19, with unresolved D. This CDR3 spans 13 amino acids. Looked up from germline, CDR1 is LNHDA and CDR2 is SQIVND (reference sequence). The germline V and J ends were trimmed by 3 bases and 4 bases, with 7 bases remaining between them. CDR3 sequence: CASSISGYNEQFF. The CDR3 coding sequence is TGTGCCAGTAGTATTTCTGGGTACAATGAGCAGTTCTTC.

The chain recombines TRBV7-8 with TRBJ2-7; no reliable D call. V gave up 5 bases and J gave up 4 bases, with 18 bases separating them. The CDR3 consists of 15 residues. Germline values: CDR1 SGHVS, CDR2 FQNEAQ. The CDR3 protein is CASSILPARTYEQYF. CDR3 bases: TGTGCCAGCAGCATCCTCCCAGCCAGAACGTACGAGCAGTACTTC.

Turning to this clone: This CDR3 is also generated by other DNA sequences in the sample. This chain connects TRBV19 to TRBJ2-1; no clear D gene. CDR1 and CDR2 (germline): LNHDA, SQIVND (reference sequence). The CDR3 runs to 13 residues. Trimming took 3 bases from V and 0 from J, leaving 3 bases between them. DNA for the CDR3: TGTGCCAGTAGTATCGCCTCCTACAATGAGCAGTTCTTC. It translates to CASSIASYNEQFF. Using reference TRBV19 and TRBJ2-1 for the parts outside the CDR3, the full variable domain is DGGITQSPKYLFRKEGQNVTLSCEQNLNHDAMYWYRQDPGQGLRLIYYSQIVNDFQKGDIAEGYSVSREKKESFPLTVTSAQKNPTAFYLCASSIASYNEQFFGPGTRLTVL.

Remarks on this clone: Compared with germline, one end of the junction differs, possibly owing to a read error. The chain carries TRBV23-1 and TRBJ1-2; D ambiguous. TRBV23-1 carries the ORF label, with uncertain function. The CDR3 is 13 amino acids. The CDR3 nucleotides read TGCGCCAGCAGTCGCCCGGAGGCAGGAAGTACTCTCTTC. Its translation is CASSRPEAGSTLF.

V and J are TRBV7-9 and TRBJ2-7; possibly TRBD2 for D (7 bases). The germline V and J ends were trimmed by 4 bases and 2 bases, with 21 bases remaining between them. The CDR3 contains 17 residues. The germline CDR1 and CDR2 sequences are SEHNR and FQNEAQ (reference sequence). CDR3: CASSSVGGAGATYEQYF. DNA of the CDR3: TGTGCCAGCAGCTCAGTTGGGGGGGCAGGGGCGACCTACGAGCAGTACTTC. The full variable domain, in which reference TRBV7-9 and TRBJ2-7 provide the parts outside the CDR3, is DTGVSQNPRHKITKRGQNVTFRCDPISEHNRLYWYRQTLGQGPEFLTYFQNEAQLEKSRLLSDRFSAERPKGSFSTLEIQRTEQGDSAMYLCASSSVGGAGATYEQYFGPGTRLTVT.

V usage is TRBV11-2 and J usage is TRBJ2-1, with D possibly matching TRBD2 (7 bases). The CDR3 has 15 residues. The V gene's germline CDR1 is SGHAT and CDR2 FQNNGV. Trimming shortened V by 1 base and J by 5 bases, and 12 bases separated the two germline ends. CDR3 DNA sequence: TGTGCCAGCAGCTTAGTGCGGGGGCTGAACAATGAGCAGTTCTTC. This gives the protein CASSLVRGLNNEQFF.

This clone has just one count. This chain links TRBV27 with TRBJ1-1; D ambiguous. Per the germline V gene, CDR1 is MNHEY and CDR2 is SMNVEV (reference sequence). Trimming removed 11 bases at V and 2 bases at J, with 15 bases between. CDR3 size: 13 residues. CDR3 sequence: CASSAAVNTEAFF. The CDR3 region has the DNA TGTGCCTCTTCAGCGGCGGTAAACACTGAAGCTTTCTTT.

V and J are TRBV2 and TRBJ1-1; no firm D call. The V and J ends lost 0 bases and 1 base respectively, with 15 bases between them. This CDR3 is 17 amino acids long. From germline, CDR1 is SNHLY and CDR2 FYNNEI. The CDR3 DNA reads TGTGCCAGCAGTGAAGCGCTTCGGGAGGTCTCGAACACTGAAGCTTTCTTT. Its translation is CASSEALREVSNTEAFF. The full variable domain, completed using reference TRBV2 and TRBJ1-1, is EPEVTQTPSHQVTQMGQEVILRCVPISNHLYFYWYRQILGQKVEFLVSFYNNEISEKSEIFDDQFSVERPDGSNFTLKIRSTKLEDSAMYFCASSEALREVSNTEAFFGQGTRLTVV.

The CDR3 here is CASSIGAATNEKLFF. Here the CDR3 DNA reads TGTGCCAGTAGTATAGGGGCCGCAACTAATGAAAAACTGTTTTTT. The V gene is TRBV19, the J gene TRBJ1-4; no clear D. With 1 base removed from V and 0 bases from J, the gap between germline ends came to 6 bases. Germline assignment: CDR1 LNHDA and CDR2 SQIVND (reference sequence). The CDR3 has 15 residues.

This clone occurred once. The rearrangement links TRBV30 to TRBJ1-2; TRBD1 aligns across 10 bases. Germline-derived CDR1 and CDR2 are GTSNPN and SVGIG (reference sequence). CDR3 size: 15 residues. V lost 4 bases, J lost 4 bases, and 9 bases stayed unmatched. The CDR3 nucleotides read TGTGCCTGGATTCCGCCCCGGACAGGGGGCTATGGCTACACCTTC. Protein product: CAWIPPRTGGYGYTF.

The chain joins TRBV4-1 to TRBJ1-2; D is uncertain. Trimming stripped 0 bases from V and 6 bases from J, with 11 bases between. The CDR3 contains 14 residues. The V gene's germline CDR1 is MGHRA and CDR2 YSYEKL. The CDR3 reads CASSQEAQRDGYTF. CDR3 DNA: TGCGCCAGCAGCCAAGAGGCCCAAAGGGATGGCTACACCTTC.